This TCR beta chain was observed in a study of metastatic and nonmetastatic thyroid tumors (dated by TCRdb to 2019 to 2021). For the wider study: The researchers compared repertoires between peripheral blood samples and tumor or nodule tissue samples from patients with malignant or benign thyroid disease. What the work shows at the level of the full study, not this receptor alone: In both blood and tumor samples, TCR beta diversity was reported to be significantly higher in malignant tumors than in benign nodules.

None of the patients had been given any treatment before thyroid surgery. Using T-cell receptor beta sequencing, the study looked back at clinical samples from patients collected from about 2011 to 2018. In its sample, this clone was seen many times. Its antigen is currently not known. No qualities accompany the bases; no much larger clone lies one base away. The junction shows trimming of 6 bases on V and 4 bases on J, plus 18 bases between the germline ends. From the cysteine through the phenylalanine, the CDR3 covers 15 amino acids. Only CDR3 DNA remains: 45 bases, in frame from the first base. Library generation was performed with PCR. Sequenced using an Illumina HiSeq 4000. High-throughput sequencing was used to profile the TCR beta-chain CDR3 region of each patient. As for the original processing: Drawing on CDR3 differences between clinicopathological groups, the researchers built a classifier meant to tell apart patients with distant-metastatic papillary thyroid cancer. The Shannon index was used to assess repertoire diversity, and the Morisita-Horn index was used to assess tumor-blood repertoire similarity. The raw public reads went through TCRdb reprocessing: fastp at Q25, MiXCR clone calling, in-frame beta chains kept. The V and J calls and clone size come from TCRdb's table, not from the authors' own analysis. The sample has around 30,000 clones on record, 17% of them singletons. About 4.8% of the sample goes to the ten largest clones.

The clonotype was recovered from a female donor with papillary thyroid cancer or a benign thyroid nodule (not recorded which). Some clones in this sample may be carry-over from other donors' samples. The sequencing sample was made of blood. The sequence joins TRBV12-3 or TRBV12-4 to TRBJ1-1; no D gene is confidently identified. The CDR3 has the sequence CASRPPDGAATEAFF. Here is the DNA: TGTGCCAGCAGACCGCCGGATGGTGCGGCCACTGAAGCTTTCTTT.